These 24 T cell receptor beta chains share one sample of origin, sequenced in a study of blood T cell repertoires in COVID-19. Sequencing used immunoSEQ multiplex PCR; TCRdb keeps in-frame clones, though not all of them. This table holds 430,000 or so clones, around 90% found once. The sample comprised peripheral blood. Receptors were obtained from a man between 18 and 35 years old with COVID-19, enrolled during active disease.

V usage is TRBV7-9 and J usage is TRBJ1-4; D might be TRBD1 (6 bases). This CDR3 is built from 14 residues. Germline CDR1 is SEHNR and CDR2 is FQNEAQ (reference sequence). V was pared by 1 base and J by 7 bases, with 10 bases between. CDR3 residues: CASSLGGPGEKLFF. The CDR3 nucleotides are TGTGCCAGCAGCTTAGGGGGGCCCGGTGAAAAACTGTTTTTT.

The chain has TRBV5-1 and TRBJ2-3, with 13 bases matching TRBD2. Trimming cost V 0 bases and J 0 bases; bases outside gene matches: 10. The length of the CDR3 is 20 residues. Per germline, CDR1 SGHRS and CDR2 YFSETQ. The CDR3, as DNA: TGCGCCAGCAGCTTGGAGAAGACTAGCGGGGGGACCCCTAGCACAGATACGCAGTATTTT. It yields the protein CASSLEKTSGGTPSTDTQYF.

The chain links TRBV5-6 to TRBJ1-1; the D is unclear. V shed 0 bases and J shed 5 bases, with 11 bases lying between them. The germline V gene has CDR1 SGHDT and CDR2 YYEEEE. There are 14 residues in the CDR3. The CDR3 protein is CASSLVGSLTEAFF. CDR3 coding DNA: TGTGCCAGCAGCTTGGTTGGCAGTCTTACTGAAGCTTTCTTT.

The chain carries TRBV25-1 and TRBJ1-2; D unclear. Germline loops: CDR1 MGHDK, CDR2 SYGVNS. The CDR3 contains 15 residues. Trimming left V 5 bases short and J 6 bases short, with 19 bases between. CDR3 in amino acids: CASSQGGSGRDGYTF. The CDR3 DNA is TGTGCCAGCAGTCAAGGCGGGAGCGGAAGGGATGGCTACACCTTC.

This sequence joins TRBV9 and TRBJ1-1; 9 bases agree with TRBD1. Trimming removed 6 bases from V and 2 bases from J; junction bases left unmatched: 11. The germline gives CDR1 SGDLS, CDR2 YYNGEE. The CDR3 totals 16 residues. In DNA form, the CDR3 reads TGTGCCAGCACTAAGGACGGGACAGGGTATAACACTGAAGCTTTCTTT. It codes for CASTKDGTGYNTEAFF.

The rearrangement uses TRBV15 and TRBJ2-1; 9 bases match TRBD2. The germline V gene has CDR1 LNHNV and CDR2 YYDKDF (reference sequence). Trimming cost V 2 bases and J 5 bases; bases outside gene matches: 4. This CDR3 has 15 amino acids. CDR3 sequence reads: CATSRRLAGNNEQFF. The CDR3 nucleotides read TGTGCCACCAGCAGACGCCTAGCGGGGAACAATGAGCAGTTCTTC. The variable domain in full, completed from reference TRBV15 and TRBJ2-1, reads DAMVIQNPRYQVTQFGKPVTLSCSQTLNHNVMYWYQQKSSQAPKLLFHYYDKDFNNEADTPDNFQSRRPNTSFCFLDIRSPGLGDTAMYLCATSRRLAGNNEQFFGPGTRLTVL.

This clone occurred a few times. The CDR3 bases are TGTGCCAGCAGCTCGACTAGCGGGAGTGAGACCCAGTACTTC. Residues: CASSSTSGSETQYF. The chain is built from TRBV7-2 and TRBJ2-5; 12 nucleotides match TRBD2. CDR3 length equals 14 residues. V was pared by 4 bases and J by 5 bases, with 2 bases of the junction left unmatched. Germline CDR1 reads SGHTA; CDR2 reads FQGNSA.

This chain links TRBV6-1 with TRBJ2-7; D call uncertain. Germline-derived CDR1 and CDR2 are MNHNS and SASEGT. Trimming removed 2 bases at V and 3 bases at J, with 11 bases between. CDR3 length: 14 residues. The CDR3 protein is CASSEWAESYEQYF. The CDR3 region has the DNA TGTGCCAGCAGTGAATGGGCAGAGAGCTACGAGCAGTACTTC.

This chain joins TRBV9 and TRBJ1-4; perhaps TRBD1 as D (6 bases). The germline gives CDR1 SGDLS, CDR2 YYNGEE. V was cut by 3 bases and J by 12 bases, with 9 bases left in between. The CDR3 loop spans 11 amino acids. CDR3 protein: CASSAGEELFF. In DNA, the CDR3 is TGTGCCAGCAGCGCAGGGGAAGAACTGTTTTTT.

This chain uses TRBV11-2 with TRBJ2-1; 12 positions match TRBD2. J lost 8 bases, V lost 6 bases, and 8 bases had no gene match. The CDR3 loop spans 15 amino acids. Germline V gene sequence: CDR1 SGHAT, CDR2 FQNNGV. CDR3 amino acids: CASRTLAGGPHEQFF. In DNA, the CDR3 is TGTGCCAGCAGAACGCTAGCGGGAGGGCCCCATGAGCAGTTCTTC.

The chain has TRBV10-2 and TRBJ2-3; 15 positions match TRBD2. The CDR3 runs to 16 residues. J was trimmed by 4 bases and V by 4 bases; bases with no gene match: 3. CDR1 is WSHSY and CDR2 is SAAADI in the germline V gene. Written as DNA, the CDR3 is TGCGCCAGCAGTGTTTGGACTAGCGGGGGGGCAGATACGCAGTATTTT. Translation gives CASSVWTSGGADTQYF.

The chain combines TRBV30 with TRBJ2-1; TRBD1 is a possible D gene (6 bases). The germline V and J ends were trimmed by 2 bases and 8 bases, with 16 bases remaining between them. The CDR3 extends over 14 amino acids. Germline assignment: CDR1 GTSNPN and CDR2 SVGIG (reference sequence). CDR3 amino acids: CAWSTHSGGHEQFF. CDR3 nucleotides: TGTGCCTGGAGTACCCATAGTGGGGGCCATGAGCAGTTCTTC.

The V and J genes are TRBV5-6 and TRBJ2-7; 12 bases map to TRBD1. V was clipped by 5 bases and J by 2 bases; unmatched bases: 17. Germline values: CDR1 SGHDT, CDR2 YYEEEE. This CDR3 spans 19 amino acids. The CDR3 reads CASSRPRDRGREGAYEQYF. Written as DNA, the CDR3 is TGTGCCAGCAGTCGGCCCCGGGACAGGGGGCGCGAAGGAGCCTACGAGCAGTACTTC.

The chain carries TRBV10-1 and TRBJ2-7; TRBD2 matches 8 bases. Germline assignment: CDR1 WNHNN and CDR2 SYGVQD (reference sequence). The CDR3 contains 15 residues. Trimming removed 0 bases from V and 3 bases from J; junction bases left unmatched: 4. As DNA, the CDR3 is TGCGCCAGCAGTGAGTCGGCAGCGGGGGACTACGAGCAGTACTTC. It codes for CASSESAAGDYEQYF.

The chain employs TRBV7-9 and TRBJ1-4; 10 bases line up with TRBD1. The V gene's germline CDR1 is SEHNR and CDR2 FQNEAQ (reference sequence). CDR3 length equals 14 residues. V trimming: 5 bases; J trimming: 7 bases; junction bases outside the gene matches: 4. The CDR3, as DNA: TGTGCCAGCAGCCTAGGGACAGGGGCTGAAAAACTGTTTTTT. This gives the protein CASSLGTGAEKLFF.

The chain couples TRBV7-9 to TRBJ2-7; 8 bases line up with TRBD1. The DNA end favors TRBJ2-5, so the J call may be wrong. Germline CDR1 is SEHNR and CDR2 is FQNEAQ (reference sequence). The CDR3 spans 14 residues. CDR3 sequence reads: CASSLGTGGETQYF. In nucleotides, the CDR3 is TGTGCCAGCAGCCTGGGGACAGGAGGAGAGACCCAGTACTTC.

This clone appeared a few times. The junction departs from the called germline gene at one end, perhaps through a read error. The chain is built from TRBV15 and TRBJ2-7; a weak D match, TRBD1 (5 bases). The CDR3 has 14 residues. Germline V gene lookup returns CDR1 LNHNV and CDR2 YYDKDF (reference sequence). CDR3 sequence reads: CATGRSSRVDEQYF. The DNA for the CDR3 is TGTGCCACCGGCAGATCGTCCAGGGTCGACGAGCAGTACTTC.

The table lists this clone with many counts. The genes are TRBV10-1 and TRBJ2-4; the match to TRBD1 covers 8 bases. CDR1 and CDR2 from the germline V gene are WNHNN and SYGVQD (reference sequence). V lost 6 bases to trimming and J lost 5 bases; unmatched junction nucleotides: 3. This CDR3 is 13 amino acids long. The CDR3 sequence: CASSSDRENIQYF. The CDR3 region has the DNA TGCGCCAGCAGCTCGGACAGGGAAAACATTCAGTACTTC.

The CDR3 DNA is TGTGCCAGCTCACCTATGACTAGCGGTTACAATGAGCAGTTCTTC. It specifies CASSPMTSGYNEQFF. The J gene is TRBJ2-1, the V gene TRBV18, with TRBD2 matching 9 bases. The J segment lost 4 bases and the V segment lost 3 bases, leaving 4 bases of the junction unmatched. The CDR3 extends over 15 amino acids. Per the germline V gene, CDR1 is KGHSH and CDR2 is LQKENI.

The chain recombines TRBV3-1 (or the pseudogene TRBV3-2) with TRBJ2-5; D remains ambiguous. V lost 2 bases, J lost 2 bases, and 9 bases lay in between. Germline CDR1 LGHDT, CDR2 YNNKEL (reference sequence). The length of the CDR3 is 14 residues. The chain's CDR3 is CASSQSTDQETQYF. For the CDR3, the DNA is TGTGCCAGCAGCCAAAGCACAGATCAAGAGACCCAGTACTTC.

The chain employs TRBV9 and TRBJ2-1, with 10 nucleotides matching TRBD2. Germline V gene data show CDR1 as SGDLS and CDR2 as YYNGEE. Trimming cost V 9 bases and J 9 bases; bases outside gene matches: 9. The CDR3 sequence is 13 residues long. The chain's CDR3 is CATRSGGAVEQFF. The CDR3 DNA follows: TGTGCCACAAGGAGCGGGGGGGCCGTTGAGCAGTTCTTC.

The CDR3 bases are TGTGCCAGCAGTCTGGACAGGGTGACTGAAGCTTTCTTT. Protein: CASSLDRVTEAFF. The V gene is TRBV12-3 or TRBV12-4, the J gene TRBJ1-1; 8 bases line up with TRBD1. The length of the CDR3 is 13 residues. V lost 5 bases, J lost 5 bases, and 4 bases stayed unmatched.

CDR3 sequence: CASSLGSGSGELFF. CDR3 DNA: TGCGCCAGCAGCTTGGGGTCGGGGTCCGGGGAGCTGTTTTTT. The gene calls are TRBV5-1 and TRBJ2-2; D is possibly TRBD2 (5 bases). The V and J ends lost 0 bases and 6 bases respectively, with 9 bases between them. Germline lookup yields CDR1 SGHRS and CDR2 YFSETQ. CDR3 length equals 14 residues.

CDR3 in amino acids: CASSPPTGTYEQYF. The CDR3 DNA reads TGCGCCAGCAGCCCTCCGACAGGAACCTACGAGCAGTACTTC. The V call is TRBV5-1, the J call TRBJ2-7; TRBD1 might be the D (6 bases). V shed 4 bases and J shed 2 bases, with 13 bases lying between them. The germline CDR1 and CDR2 sequences are SGHRS and YFSETQ. This CDR3 spans 14 amino acids. The full variable domain, rest sourced from reference TRBV5-1 and TRBJ2-7, is KAGVTQTPRYLIKTRGQQVTLSCSPISGHRSVSWYQQTPGQGLQFLFEYFSETQRNKGNFPGRFSGRQFSNSRSEMNVSTLELGDSALYLCASSPPTGTYEQYFGPGTRLTVT.